This T cell receptor beta chain was identified during a study of blood T cell repertoires in COVID-19 (dated by TCRdb to about 2020). For context, the study as a whole: The collaborator samples originated in the United States, Italy and Spain and spanned the acute and convalescent phases of COVID-19. Where available, HLA class I and class II types were taken from metadata supplied by the sample provider and were not determined by assay-based typing. A de-identified subject ID, COVID-19 status, age in years and sex were almost always included in the sample metadata. The samples were drawn from the first 160 participants of the ongoing ImmuneRACE study and from more than 1,000 subjects provided by 6 global collaborators. The repertoires were made available in a free public database intended to serve as a resource for research on the immune response to SARS-CoV-2. The material from the prospective study consisted of cDNA or gDNA derived from T cells, B-cell-depleted T cells, or PBMCs. Subjects who had been exposed to COVID-19, were actively infected with it, or had recovered from it provided the deeply sampled blood TCRbeta repertoires that made up the dataset. Results and caveats for the whole study, not just this receptor: The amount of clinical and demographic metadata varied by source and participant and was provided uncurated.

Of note for this clone: What antigen it recognizes has not been identified. The input lacks base qualities; no much larger clone sits a single base away.

Via the germline V gene, CDR1 is LGHNA and CDR2 YSLEER. V is reduced by 0 bases and J by 2 bases, leaving a spacing of 10 bases between them. The CDR3 spans 15 residues, from the cysteine through the phenylalanine. The kept DNA is CDR3 alone, 45 bases in frame from the first base. Each collaborating institution followed its own protocols to collect whole blood in K2EDTA tubes. For TCRbeta analysis, collaborators shipped samples as frozen whole blood, isolated PBMCs, or DNA extracted from either of those sample types. TCRbeta CDR3 regions were amplified from genomic DNA by means of the immunoSEQ Assay, a bias-controlled multiplex PCR. The paper's processing steps were these. Within the assay, amplification of reference gene primers was used to estimate how many nucleated cells each sample contained. Sequence reads were collapsed and filtered to measure the absolute abundance of every unique TCRbeta CDR3 rearrangement. For each sample, productive Simpson clonality was calculated by taking the square root of Simpson's diversity index across productive rearrangements. Drawn from immuneACCESS, this table holds only the in-frame rearrangements with V and J called that TCRdb kept. Clones are partly lost; checked studies trace under half to an unresolved V gene and leave the rest unexplained. Clone size and V and J calls were adopted from that table, with D and trimming inferred from the DNA. Counted in this sample were 86,000 or so clones; 86% of them appeared once. 4.5% to 6% of the sample is in the top ten clones.

This receptor was identified in a man aged 50 or older with active or convalescent COVID-19. Sample: peripheral blood. The chain links TRBV4-3 with TRBJ1-1; the D gene identity is not certain. The sequenced DNA is TGCGCCAGCAGCCAAGAAATGGCAGGCAACACTGAAGCTTTCTTT. Its protein is CASSQEMAGNTEAFF.